The subject of this entry is one T cell receptor beta chain. In the authors' methods: Reference gene primer amplification in the assay estimated nucleated cell counts. Profiling relied on immunoSEQ multiplex PCR, and the TCRdb table lists in-frame clones only, not all of them. The DNA gave D and trimming, while V, J and clone size come from that table. The sample shows hundreds of thousands of clones, 88% of them seen only once. Per germline, CDR1 SGHAT and CDR2 FQNNGV. V dropped 5 bases and J dropped 7 bases, with 14 bases sitting between them. The CDR3 extends over 13 amino acids. The sample is drawn from a study of blood T cell repertoires in COVID-19. At the level of the study: Whether acute or convalescent, the COVID-19 samples came from the United States, Italy and Spain. PBMCs, B-cell-depleted T cells, or T cells were the source of the cDNA or gDNA that made up the material.

The rearrangement joins TRBV11-2 to TRBJ1-1; TRBD1 is a possible D gene (6 bases). Sequencing input: peripheral blood. The receptor comes from a woman aged 30 to 39 who had recovered from COVID-19. The CDR3 protein is CASSLPPTGEAFF. Here the CDR3 DNA reads TGTGCCAGCAGCCTACCCCCGACAGGTGAAGCTTTCTTT.